This T cell receptor beta chain was found in a study of cytomegalovirus exposure and HLA in healthy donors. V gave up 8 bases and J gave up 1 base, with 11 bases separating them. Germline CDR1 is MNHNS and CDR2 is SASEGT. The CDR3 loop spans 13 amino acids. In the PCR, 60 Vbeta and 13 Jbeta primers were used. Generated by immunoSEQ multiplex PCR, the TCRdb table keeps only in-frame clones and is missing some. This sample carries under 150,000 clones, with approximately 1.5% going to the ten biggest clones. The sequence derives from a middle-aged woman in good health and CMV-seronegative. Sequenced: PBMCs. The gene calls are TRBV6-1 and TRBJ1-1; maybe TRBD1 (6 bases). This chain's CDR3 is CASSDSPNTEAFF. CDR3 nucleotide sequence: TGTGCCAGCTCGGACAGCCCGAACACTGAAGCTTTCTTT.